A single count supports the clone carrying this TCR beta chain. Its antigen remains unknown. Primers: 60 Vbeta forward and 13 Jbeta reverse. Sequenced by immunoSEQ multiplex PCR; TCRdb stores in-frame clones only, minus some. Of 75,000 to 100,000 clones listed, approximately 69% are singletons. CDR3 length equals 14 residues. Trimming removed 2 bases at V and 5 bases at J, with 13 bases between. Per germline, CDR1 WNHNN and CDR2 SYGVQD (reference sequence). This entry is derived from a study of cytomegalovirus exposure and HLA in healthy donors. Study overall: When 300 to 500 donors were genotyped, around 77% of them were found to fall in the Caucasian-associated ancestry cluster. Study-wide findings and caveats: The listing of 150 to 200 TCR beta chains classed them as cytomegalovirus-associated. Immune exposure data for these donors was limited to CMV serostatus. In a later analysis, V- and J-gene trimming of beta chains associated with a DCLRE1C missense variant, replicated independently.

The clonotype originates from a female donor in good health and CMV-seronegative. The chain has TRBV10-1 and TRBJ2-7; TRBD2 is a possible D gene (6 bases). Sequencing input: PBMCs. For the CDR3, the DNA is TGCGCCAGCAGTGAGGACGGGAGTCCCCACGAGCAGTACTTC. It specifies CASSEDGSPHEQYF.